This T cell receptor beta chain was recovered during a study of T cell changes during pregnancy in multiple sclerosis. Germline V lookup: CDR1 SGHTA, CDR2 FQGTGA. The CDR3 contains 11 residues. Deletions cut 8 bases from V and 7 bases from J, with 11 bases between. Produced via immunoSEQ multiplex PCR; TCRdb's table is partial and in-frame only. Here the sample spans more than 55,000 clones, around 89% being singletons. V and J are TRBV7-3 and TRBJ1-1; D might be TRBD1 (5 bases). The TCR was taken from a female donor with multiple sclerosis, enrolled in a pregnancy study. Specimen: peripheral blood, collected after pregnancy. DNA of the CDR3: TGTGCCAGCGCCAACGGGGGTGAAGCTTTCTTT. It yields the protein CASANGGEAFF.